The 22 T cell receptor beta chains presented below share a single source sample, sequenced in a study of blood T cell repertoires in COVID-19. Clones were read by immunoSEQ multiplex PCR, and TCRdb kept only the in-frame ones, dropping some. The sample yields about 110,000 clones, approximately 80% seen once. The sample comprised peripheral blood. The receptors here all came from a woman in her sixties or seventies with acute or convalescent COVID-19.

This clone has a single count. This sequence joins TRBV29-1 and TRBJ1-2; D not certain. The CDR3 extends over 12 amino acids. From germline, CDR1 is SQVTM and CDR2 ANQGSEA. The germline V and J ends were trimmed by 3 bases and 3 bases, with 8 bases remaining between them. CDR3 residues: CSVESGYYGYTF. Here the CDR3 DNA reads TGCAGCGTTGAGTCAGGCTACTATGGCTACACCTTC.

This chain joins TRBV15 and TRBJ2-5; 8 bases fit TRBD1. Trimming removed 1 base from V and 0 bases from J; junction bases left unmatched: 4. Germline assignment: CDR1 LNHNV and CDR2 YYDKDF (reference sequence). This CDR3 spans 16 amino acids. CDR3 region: CATSRVTGAHQETQYF. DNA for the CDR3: TGTGCCACCAGCAGAGTGACAGGGGCTCACCAAGAGACCCAGTACTTC. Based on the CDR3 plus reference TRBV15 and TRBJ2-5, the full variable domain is DAMVIQNPRYQVTQFGKPVTLSCSQTLNHNVMYWYQQKSSQAPKLLFHYYDKDFNNEADTPDNFQSRRPNTSFCFLDIRSPGLGDTAMYLCATSRVTGAHQETQYFGPGTRLLVL.

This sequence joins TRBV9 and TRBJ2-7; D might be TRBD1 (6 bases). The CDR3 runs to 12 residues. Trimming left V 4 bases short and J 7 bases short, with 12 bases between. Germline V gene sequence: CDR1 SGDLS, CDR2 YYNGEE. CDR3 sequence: CASSLVGGEQYF. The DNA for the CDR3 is TGTGCCAGCAGCCTCGTAGGGGGTGAGCAGTACTTC.

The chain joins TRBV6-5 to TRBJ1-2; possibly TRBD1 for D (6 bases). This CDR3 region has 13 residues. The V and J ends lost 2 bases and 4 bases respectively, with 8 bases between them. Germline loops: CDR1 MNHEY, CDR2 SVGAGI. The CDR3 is CASSYGQIYGYTF. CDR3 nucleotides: TGTGCCAGCAGTTACGGACAGATCTATGGCTACACCTTC.

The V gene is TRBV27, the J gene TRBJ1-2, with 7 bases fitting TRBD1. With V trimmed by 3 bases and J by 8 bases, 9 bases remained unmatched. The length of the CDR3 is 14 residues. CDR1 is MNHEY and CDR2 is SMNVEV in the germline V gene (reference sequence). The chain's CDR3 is CASSFRQGGEGYTF. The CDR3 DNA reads TGTGCCAGCAGTTTTCGACAGGGCGGGGAAGGCTACACCTTC.

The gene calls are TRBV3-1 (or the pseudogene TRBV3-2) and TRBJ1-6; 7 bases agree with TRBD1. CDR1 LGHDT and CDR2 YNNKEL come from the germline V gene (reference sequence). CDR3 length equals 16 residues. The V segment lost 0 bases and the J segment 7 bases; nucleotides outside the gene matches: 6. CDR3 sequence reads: CASSQEPGQRNSPLHF. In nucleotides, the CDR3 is TGTGCCAGCAGCCAAGAACCGGGACAGAGGAATTCACCCCTCCACTTT.

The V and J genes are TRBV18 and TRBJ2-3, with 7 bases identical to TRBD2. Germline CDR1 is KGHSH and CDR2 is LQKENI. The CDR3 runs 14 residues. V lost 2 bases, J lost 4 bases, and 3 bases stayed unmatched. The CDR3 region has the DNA TGTGCCAGCTCACCATCTGGGGGGGCAGATACGCAGTATTTT. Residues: CASSPSGGADTQYF. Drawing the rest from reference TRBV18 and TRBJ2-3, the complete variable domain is NAGVMQNPRHLVRRRGQEARLRCSPMKGHSHVYWYRQLPEEGLKFMVYLQKENIIDESGMPKERFSAEFPKEGPSILRIQQVVRGDSAAYFCASSPSGGADTQYFGPGTRLTVL.

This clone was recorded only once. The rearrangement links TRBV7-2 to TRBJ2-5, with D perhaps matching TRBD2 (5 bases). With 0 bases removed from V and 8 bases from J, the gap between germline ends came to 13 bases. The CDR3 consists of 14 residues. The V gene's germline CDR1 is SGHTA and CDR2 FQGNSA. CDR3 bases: TGTGCCAGCAGCTTAGCACTCGGGGAGCGAACCCAGTACTTC. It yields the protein CASSLALGERTQYF.

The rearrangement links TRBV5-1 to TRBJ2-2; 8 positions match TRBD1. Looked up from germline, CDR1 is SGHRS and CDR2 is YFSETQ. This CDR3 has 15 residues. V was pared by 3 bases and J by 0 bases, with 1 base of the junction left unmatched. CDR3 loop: CASSSGGANTGELFF. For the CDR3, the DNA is TGCGCCAGCAGCTCAGGGGGCGCGAACACCGGGGAGCTGTTTTTT.

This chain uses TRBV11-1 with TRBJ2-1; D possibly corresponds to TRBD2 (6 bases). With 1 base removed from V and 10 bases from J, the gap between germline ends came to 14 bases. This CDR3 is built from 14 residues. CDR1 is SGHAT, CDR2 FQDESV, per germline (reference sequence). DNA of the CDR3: TGTGCCAGCAGCTTAGACAGGTTAGGGAGGGAGCAGTTCTTC. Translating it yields CASSLDRLGREQFF.

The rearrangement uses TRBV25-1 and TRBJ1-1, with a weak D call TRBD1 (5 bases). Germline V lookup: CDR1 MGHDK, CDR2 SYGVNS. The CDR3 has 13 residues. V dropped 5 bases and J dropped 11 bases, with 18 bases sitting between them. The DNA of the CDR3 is TGTGCCAGCAGTCCGGGGGGGATACCAAACGCTTTCTTT. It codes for CASSPGGIPNAFF.

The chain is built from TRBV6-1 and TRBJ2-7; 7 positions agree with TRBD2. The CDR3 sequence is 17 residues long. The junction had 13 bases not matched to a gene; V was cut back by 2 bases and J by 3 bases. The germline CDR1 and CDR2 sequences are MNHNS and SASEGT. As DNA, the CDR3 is TGTGCCAGCAGTGAATCCTCCTCGGGGGGAGGGGTCTACGAGCAGTACTTC. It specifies CASSESSSGGGVYEQYF.

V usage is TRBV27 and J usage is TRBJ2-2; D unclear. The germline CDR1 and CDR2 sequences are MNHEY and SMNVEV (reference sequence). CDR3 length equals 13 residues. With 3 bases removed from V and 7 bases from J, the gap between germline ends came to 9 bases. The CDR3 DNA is TGTGCCAGCAGTTTGAGTATCGGCGGGGAGCTGTTTTTT. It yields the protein CASSLSIGGELFF.

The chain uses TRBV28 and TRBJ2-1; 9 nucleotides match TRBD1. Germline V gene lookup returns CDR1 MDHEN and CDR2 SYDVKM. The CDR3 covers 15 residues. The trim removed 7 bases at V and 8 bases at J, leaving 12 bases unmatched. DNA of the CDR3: TGTGCCAGCAACTTAGTGGGACAGGGATTACATGAGCAGTTCTTC. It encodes CASNLVGQGLHEQFF.

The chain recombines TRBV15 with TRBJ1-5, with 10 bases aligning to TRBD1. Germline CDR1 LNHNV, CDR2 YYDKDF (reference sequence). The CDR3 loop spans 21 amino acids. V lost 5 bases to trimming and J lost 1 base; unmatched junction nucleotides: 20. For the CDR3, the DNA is TGTGCCACCAGCCCGATCAGCCTCTTCGCTAGACAGGGGGCCAGCAATCAGCCCCAGCATTTT. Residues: CATSPISLFARQGASNQPQHF.

The CDR3 region is CASSVGRGTTYEQYF. The CDR3 nucleotides are TGTGCCAGCAGCGTAGGACGGGGGACCACCTACGAGCAGTACTTC. The chain recombines TRBV9 with TRBJ2-7, with TRBD2 as a possible D gene (6 bases). The V and J ends lost 0 bases and 2 bases respectively, with 12 bases between them. Per the germline V gene, CDR1 is SGDLS and CDR2 is YYNGEE. There are 15 residues in the CDR3.

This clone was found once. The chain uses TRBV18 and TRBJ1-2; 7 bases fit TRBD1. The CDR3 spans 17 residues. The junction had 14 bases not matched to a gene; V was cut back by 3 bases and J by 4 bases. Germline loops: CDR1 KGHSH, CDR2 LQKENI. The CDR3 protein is CASSPATGTRGGYGYTF. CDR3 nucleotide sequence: TGTGCCAGCTCACCGGCGACAGGGACCCGGGGGGGCTATGGCTACACCTTC.

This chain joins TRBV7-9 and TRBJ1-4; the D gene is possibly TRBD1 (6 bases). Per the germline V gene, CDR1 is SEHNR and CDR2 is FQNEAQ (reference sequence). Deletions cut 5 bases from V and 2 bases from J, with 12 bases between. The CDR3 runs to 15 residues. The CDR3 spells CASSPLTGTNEKLFF. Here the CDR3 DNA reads TGTGCCAGCAGCCCGCTAACAGGGACTAATGAAAAACTGTTTTTT.

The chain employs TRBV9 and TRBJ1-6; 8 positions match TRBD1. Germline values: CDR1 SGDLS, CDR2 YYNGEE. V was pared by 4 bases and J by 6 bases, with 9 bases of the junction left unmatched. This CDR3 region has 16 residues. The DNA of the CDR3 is TGTGCCAGCAGCCCCCGTCCAGGACAGGGTAATTCACCCCTCCACTTT. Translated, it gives CASSPRPGQGNSPLHF.

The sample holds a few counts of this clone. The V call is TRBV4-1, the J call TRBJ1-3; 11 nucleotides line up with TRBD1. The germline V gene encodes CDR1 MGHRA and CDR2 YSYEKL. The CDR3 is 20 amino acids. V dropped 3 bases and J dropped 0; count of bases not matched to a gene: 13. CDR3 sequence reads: CASSQHRDRGTRSSGNTIYF. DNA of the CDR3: TGCGCCAGCAGCCAGCACCGGGACAGGGGGACTCGGAGCTCTGGAAACACCATATATTTT.

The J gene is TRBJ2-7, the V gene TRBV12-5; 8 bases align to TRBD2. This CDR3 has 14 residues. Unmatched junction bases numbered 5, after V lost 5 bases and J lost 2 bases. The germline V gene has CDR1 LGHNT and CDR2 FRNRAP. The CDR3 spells CASGPRGGAYEQYF. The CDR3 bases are TGTGCTAGTGGTCCCCGGGGGGGGGCCTACGAGCAGTACTTC.

The CDR3 here is CASASGGAPTPNTNTDTQYF. CDR3 nucleotide sequence: TGTGCCAGCGCTAGCGGGGGAGCCCCGACACCAAATACAAACACAGATACGCAGTATTTT. The chain employs TRBV6-9 and TRBJ2-3, with 10 bases fitting TRBD2. Trimming removed 8 bases from V and 2 bases from J; junction bases left unmatched: 22. Germline values: CDR1 MNHGY, CDR2 SVAAGI. The CDR3 totals 20 residues.